One T cell receptor beta chain is described in this entry. Its antigen is undetermined. The data are from a study of cytomegalovirus exposure and HLA in healthy donors. Study information: Across some 400 genotyped donors, 65% to 90% landed in the Caucasian-associated ancestry cluster. Study results and caveats: As a later analysis showed, a missense DCLRE1C variant was linked to trimming of TCR beta V- and J-genes.

PCR amplification relied on 60 Vbeta primers (plus 13 Jbeta primers). Here immunoSEQ multiplex PCR was the method, and the copy in TCRdb shows in-frame clones only, minus some. The sample has around 140,000 clones; 70% to 85% are singletons. This CDR3 contains 13 residues. V was shortened by 1 base and J by 7 bases, with 8 bases between the two germline ends. Germline CDR1 and CDR2: SGHNT and YENEEA. The sample comprised PBMCs. The rearrangement joins TRBV11-3 to TRBJ2-1; D is perhaps TRBD2 (5 bases). The sequence was obtained from a woman aged 55-70 years in good health and CMV-seropositive. CDR3 in amino acids: CASSLAGVNEQFF. The CDR3 bases are TGTGCCAGCAGCTTAGCCGGGGTTAATGAGCAGTTCTTC.